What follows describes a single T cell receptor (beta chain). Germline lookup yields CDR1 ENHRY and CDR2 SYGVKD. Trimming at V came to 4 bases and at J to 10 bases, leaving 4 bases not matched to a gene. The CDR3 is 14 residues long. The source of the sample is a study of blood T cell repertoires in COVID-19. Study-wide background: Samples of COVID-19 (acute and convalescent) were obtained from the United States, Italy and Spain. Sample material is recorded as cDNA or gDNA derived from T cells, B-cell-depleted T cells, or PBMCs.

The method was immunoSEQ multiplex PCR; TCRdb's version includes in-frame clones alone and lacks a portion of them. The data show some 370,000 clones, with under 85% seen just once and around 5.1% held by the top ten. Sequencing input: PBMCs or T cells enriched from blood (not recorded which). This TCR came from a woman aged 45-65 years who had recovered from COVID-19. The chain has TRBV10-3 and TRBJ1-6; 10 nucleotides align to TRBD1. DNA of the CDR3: TGTGCCATCAGTGTGGGACAGGGGAGCTCACCCCTCCACTTT. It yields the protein CAISVGQGSSPLHF.